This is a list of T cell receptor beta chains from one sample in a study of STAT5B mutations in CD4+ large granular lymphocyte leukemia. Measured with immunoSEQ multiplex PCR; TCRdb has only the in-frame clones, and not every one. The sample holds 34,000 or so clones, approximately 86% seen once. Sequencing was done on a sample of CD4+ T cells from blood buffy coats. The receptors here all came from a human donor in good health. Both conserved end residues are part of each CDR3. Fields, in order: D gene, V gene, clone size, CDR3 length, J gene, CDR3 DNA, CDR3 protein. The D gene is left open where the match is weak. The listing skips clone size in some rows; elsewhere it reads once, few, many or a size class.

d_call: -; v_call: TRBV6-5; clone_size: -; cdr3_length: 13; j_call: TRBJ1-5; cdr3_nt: TGTGCCAGCAGTTACGGGACAAATCAGCCCCAGCATTTT; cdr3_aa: CASSYGTNQPQHF
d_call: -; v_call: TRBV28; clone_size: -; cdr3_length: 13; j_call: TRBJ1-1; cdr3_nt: TGTGCCAGCTTTTCGGGGGTGAACACTGAAGCTTTCTTT; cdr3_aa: CASFSGVNTEAFF
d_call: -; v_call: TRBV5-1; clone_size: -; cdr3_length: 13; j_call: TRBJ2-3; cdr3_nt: TGCGCCAGCAGCTTGGAAGGCACAGATACGCAGTATTTT; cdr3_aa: CASSLEGTDTQYF
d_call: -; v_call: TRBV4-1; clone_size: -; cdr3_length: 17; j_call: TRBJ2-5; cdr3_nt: TGCGCCAGCAGCCAAACCCACAGGCAGCGGCTCCAAGAGACCCAGTACTTC; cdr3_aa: CASSQTHRQRLQETQYF
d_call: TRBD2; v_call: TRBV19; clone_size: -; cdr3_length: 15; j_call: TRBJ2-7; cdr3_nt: TGTGCCAGTACCCCGGGACTATCACCCCCCTACGAGCAGTACTTC; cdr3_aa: CASTPGLSPPYEQYF
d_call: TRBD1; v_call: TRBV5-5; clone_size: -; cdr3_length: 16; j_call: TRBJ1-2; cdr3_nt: TGTGCCAGCAGCGAGGACAGGGCAATCCTTACTGGGGGCTACACCTTC; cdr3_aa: CASSEDRAILTGGYTF
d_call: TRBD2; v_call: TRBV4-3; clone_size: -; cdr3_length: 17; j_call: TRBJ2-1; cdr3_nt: TGCGCCAGCAGCCGCAGTGATTACGGGACTACTGACAATGAGCAGTTCTTC; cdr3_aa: CASSRSDYGTTDNEQFF
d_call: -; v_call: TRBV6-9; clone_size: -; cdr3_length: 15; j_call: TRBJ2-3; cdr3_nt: TGTGCCAGCACCTTTCGTCCTCGGAGAGAAGATACGCAGTATTTT; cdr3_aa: CASTFRPRREDTQYF
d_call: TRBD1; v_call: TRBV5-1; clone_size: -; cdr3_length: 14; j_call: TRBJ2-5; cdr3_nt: TGCGCCAGCAGCTTTGCGAACAGGGGGGAGACCCAGTACTTC; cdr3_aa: CASSFANRGETQYF
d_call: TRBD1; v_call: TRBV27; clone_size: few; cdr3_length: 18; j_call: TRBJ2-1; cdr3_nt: TGTGCCAGCAGTTTATCCCCCGGGACAGCTAACTCCTACAATGAGCAGTTCTTC; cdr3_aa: CASSLSPGTANSYNEQFF
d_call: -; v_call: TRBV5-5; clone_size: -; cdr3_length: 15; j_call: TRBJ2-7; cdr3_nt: TGTGCCAGCAGCTCCCGGGACACCGAGACCTACGAGCAGTACTTC; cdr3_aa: CASSSRDTETYEQYF
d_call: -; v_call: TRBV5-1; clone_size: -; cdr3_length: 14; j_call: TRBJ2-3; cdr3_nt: TGCGCCAGCAGCTTCAGCGCTAGCACAGATACGCAGTATTTT; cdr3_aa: CASSFSASTDTQYF
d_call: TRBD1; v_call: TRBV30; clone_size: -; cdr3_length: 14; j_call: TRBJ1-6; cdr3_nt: TGTGCCTGGAGGCAGGGACAGGAAAATTCACCCCTCCACTTT; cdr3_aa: CAWRQGQENSPLHF
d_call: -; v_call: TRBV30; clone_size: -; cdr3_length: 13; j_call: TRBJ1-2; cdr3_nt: TGTGCCTGGAGTGCTGGCGATGCCTATGGCTACACCTTC; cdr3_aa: CAWSAGDAYGYTF
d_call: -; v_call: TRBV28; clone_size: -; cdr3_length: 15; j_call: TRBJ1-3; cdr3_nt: TGTGCCAGCAGTTCCCCAGCTGGCTCTGGAAACACCATATATTTT; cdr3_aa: CASSSPAGSGNTIYF
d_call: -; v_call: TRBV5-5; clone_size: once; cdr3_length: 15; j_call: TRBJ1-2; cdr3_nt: TGTGCCAGCAGCTTTGGAGGGGCGAACAACTATGGCTACACCTTC; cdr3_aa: CASSFGGANNYGYTF
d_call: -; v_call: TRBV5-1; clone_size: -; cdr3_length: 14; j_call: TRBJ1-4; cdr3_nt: TGCGCCAGCAGCTCGACAGTAACTAATGAAAAACTGTTTTTT; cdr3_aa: CASSSTVTNEKLFF
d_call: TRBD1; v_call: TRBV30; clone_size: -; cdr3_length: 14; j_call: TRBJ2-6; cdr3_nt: TGTGCCTGTTCCCCGGGACAGGGGGCCAACGTCCTGACTTTC; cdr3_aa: CACSPGQGANVLTF
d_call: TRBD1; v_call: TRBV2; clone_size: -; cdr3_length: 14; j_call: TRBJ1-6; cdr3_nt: TGTGCCAGCAGTGGACAGGGGATTAGTTCACCCCTCCACTTT; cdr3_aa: CASSGQGISSPLHF
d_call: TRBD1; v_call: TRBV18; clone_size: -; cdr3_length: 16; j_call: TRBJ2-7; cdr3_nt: TGTGCCAGCTCACCAAATAACGGACAGGGGAGCTACGAGCAGTACTTC; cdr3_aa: CASSPNNGQGSYEQYF
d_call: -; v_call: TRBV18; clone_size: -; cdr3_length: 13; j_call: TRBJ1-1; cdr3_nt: TGTGCCAGCAGAGACAGTCCGAACGCTGAAGCTTTCTTT; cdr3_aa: CASRDSPNAEAFF
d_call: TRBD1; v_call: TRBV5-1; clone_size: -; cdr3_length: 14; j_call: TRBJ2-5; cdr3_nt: TGCGCCAGCAGCGCCGGGACAGGGGAAGAGACCCAGTACTTC; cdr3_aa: CASSAGTGEETQYF
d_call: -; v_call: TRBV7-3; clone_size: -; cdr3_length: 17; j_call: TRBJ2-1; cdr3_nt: TGTGCCAGCAGCTTAACGTTCCGTGAAAGCTCCTACAATGAGCAGTTCTTC; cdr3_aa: CASSLTFRESSYNEQFF
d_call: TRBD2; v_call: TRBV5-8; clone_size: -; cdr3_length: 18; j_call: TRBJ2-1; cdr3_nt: TGTGCCAGCAGCACCACTAGCGGGAGTGCCAGCTCCTACAATGAGCAGTTCTTC; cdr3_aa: CASSTTSGSASSYNEQFF
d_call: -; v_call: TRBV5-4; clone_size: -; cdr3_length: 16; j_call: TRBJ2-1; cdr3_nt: TGTGCCAGCAGCCTGGGAACACGGGGCTCCTACAATGAGCAGTTCTTC; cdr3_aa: CASSLGTRGSYNEQFF
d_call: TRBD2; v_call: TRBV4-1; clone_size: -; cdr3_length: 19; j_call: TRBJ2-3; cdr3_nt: TGCGCCAGCAGCCAAGATCTAGAGACTAGCGGGAGGGGGACAGATACGCAGTATTTT; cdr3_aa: CASSQDLETSGRGTDTQYF
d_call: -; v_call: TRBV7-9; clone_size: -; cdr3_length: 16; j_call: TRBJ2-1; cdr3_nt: TGTGCCAGCAGCTTAGCGGGTAGGAGCTCCTACAATGAGCAGTTCTTC; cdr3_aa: CASSLAGRSSYNEQFF
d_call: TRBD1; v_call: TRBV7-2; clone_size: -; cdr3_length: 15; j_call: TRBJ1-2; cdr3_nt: TGTGCCAGCAGCTTAGGGGACAGGGGCAACTATGGCTACACCTTC; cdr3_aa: CASSLGDRGNYGYTF
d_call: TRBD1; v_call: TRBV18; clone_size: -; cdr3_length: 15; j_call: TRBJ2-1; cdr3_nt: TGTGCCAGCTCACCCGGGACAGGGCCTGACAATGAGCAGTTCTTC; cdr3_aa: CASSPGTGPDNEQFF
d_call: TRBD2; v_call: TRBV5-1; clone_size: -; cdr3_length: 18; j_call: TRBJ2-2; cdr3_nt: TGCGCCAGCAGCTTGGGACTAGCGGGATACGCGAACACCGGGGAGCTGTTTTTT; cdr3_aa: CASSLGLAGYANTGELFF
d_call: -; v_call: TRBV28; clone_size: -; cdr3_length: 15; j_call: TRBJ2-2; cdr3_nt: TGTGCCAGCAGTACCCCTTCTAGACGTGCCGGGGAGCTGTTTTTT; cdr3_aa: CASSTPSRRAGELFF
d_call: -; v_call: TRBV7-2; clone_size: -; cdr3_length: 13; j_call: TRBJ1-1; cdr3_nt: TGTGCCAGCAGCGCCCAGGGTAACACTGAAGCTTTCTTT; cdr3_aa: CASSAQGNTEAFF
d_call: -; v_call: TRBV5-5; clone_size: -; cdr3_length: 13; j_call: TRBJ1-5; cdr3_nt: TGTGCCAGCAGCTTGGTATACAATCAGCCCCAGCATTTT; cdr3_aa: CASSLVYNQPQHF
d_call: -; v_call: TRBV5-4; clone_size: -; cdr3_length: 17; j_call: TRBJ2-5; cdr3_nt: TGTGCCAGCAGCCCCCAAGTAGCGGTCCAGGGGGGAGAGACCCAGTACTTC; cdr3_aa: CASSPQVAVQGGETQYF
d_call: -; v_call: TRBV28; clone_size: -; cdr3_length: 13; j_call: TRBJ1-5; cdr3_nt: TGTGCCAGCAGTTTAAACGGGCCTCAGCCCCAGCATTTT; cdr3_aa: CASSLNGPQPQHF
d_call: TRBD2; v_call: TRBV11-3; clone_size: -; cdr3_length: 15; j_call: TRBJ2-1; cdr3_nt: TGTGCCAGCAGCTTAGGACTAGCGGGGAGCAATGAGCAGTTCTTC; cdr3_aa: CASSLGLAGSNEQFF
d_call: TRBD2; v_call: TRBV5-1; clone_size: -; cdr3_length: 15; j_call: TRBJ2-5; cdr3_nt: TGCGCCAGCAGCGCGCCTGGGACTAGCGGGAACCAGCAGTACTTC; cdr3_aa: CASSAPGTSGNQQYF
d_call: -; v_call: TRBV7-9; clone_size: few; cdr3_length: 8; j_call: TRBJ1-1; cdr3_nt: TGTGCCAGCGGCCCCGCTTTCTTT; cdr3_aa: CASGPAFF
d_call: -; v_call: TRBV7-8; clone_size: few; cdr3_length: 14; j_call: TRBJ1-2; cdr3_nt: TGTGCCAGCAGCTTAGGAGAAATGGGCTATGGCTACACCTTC; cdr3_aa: CASSLGEMGYGYTF
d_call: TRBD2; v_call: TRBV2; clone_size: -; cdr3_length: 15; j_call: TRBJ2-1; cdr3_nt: TGTGCCAGCAAACCAACTAGCGGGAGCGTCAATGAGCAGTTCTTC; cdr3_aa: CASKPTSGSVNEQFF
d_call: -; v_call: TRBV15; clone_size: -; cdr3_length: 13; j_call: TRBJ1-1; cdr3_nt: TGTGCCACCAGCAAGGGCGGGGAGACTGAAGCTTTCTTT; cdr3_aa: CATSKGGETEAFF
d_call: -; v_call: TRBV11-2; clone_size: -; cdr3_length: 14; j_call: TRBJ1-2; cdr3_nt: TGTGCCAGCAGCTTAGGGGGGGAGAACTATGGCTACACCTTC; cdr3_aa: CASSLGGENYGYTF
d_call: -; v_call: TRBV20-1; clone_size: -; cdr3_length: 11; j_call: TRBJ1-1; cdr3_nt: TGCAGTGCTCCCCTTTCAGTGGAAGCTTTCTTT; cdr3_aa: CSAPLSVEAFF
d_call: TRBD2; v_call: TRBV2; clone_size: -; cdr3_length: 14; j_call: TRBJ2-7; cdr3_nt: TGTGCCAGCAGTCTCCTAGCGGGAGTCGACGAGCAGTACTTC; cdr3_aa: CASSLLAGVDEQYF
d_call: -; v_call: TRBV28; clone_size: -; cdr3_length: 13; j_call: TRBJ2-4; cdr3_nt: TGTGCCAGCAGTTTCCTACAGGGACCCATTCAGTACTTC; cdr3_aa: CASSFLQGPIQYF
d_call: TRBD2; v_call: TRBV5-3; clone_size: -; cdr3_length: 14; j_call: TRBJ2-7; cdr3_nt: TGTGCCACCGCGCTGAAATTGGCGGGAGAAAAGCAGTACTTC; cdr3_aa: CATALKLAGEKQYF
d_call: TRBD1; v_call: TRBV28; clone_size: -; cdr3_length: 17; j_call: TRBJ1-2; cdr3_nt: TGTGCCAGCAGTTTATCCCTCGGGACAGGGGGAATTTATGGCTACACCTTC; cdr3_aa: CASSLSLGTGGIYGYTF
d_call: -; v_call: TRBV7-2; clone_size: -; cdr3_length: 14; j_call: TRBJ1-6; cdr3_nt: TGTGCCAGCAGCTCCCGGACGGCGAATTCACCCCTCCACTTT; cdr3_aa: CASSSRTANSPLHF
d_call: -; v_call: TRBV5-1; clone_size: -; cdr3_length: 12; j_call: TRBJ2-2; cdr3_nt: TGCGCCAGCCGGCGTACGTCCGGGGAGCTGTTTTTT; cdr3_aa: CASRRTSGELFF
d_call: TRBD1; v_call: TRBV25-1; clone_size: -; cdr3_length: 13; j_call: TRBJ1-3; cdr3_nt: TGTGCCAGCCGTAAGACAGGGTTAAACACCATATATTTT; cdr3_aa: CASRKTGLNTIYF
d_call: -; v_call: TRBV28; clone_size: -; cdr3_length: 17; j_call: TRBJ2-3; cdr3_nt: TGTGCCAGCAGAATCCCTGGGGGTCAGGGGAGCACAGATACGCAGTATTTT; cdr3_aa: CASRIPGGQGSTDTQYF
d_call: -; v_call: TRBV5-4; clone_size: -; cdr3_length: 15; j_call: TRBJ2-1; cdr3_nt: TGTGCCAGCAGCATTGACGGGGGGCCATACAATGAGCAGTTCTTC; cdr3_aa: CASSIDGGPYNEQFF
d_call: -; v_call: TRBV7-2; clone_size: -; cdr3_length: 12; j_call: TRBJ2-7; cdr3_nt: TGTGCCAGCAGCCCGCCTAGACTCGAGCAGTACTTC; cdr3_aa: CASSPPRLEQYF
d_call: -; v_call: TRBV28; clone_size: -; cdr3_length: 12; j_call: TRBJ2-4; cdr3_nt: TGTGCCAGCAGCATGCGGGGCAGGGAAAAGTACTTC; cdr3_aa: CASSMRGREKYF
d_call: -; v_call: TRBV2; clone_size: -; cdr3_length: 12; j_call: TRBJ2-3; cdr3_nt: TGTGCCAGCACTAGCGACACAGATACGCAGTATTTT; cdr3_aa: CASTSDTDTQYF
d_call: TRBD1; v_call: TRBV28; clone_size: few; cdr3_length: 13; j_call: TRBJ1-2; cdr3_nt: TGTGCCAGCACCGCGACAGGGTGGAGTGGCTACACCTTC; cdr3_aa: CASTATGWSGYTF
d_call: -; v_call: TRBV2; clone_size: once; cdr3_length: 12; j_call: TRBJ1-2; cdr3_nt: TGTGCCAGCAGCCCGAACGGGGGAAGCTACACCTTC; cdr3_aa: CASSPNGGSYTF
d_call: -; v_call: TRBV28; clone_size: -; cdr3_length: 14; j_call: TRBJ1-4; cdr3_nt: TGTGCCAGCAGTTTGCAAGGAATGAATGAAAAACTGTTTTTT; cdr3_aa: CASSLQGMNEKLFF
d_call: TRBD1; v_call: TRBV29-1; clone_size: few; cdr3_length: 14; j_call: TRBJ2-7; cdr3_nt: TGCAGCGTAACACCGGGACAGGGAACCTACGAGCAGTACTTC; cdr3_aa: CSVTPGQGTYEQYF